This is a list of T cell receptor beta chains from one sample in a study of Ad26.COV2.S vaccination and SARS-CoV-2 variants. Some clones are missing from TCRdb's copy, which holds only in-frame ones; the method was immunoSEQ multiplex PCR. The sample shows a few hundred thousand clones, roughly 90% of them seen only once. The starting material was peripheral blood, obtained in a trial of Ad26.COV2.S vaccine versus placebo. The receptors come from a person between 18 and 65 years old who received the Ad26.COV2.S COVID-19 vaccine or a placebo. Both conserved end residues are part of each CDR3. The D gene is left open where the match is weak. Clone size is stated in some rows and not others, as once, few, many or a class when expanded.

v_gene	d_gene	abundance	len	j_gene	CDR3aa	CDR3nt
TRBV12-3/TRBV12-4	-	-	13	TRBJ2-1	CASSSGLLNEQFF	TGTGCCAGCAGTTCGGGACTGCTCAATGAGCAGTTCTTC
TRBV28	-	-	13	TRBJ1-6	CASALRGNSPLHF	TGTGCCAGCGCCCTTCGGGGTAATTCACCCCTCCACTTT
TRBV7-2	TRBD2	few	15	TRBJ2-2	CASSLGLAAAGELFF	TGTGCCAGCAGCTTAGGTCTAGCGGCCGCCGGGGAGCTGTTTTTT
TRBV7-2	TRBD1	once	14	TRBJ1-1	CASSWTGLNTEAFF	TGTGCCAGCAGCTGGACAGGGCTGAACACTGAAGCTTTCTTT
TRBV11-2	-	-	13	TRBJ2-5	CASSLGQAETQYF	TGTGCCAGCAGCTTAGGGCAAGCGGAGACCCAGTACTTC
TRBV15	TRBD1	-	16	TRBJ2-7	CATSRKRGQGAYEQYF	TGTGCCACCAGCAGAAAGAGGGGACAGGGGGCCTACGAGCAGTACTTC
TRBV7-7	TRBD1	-	15	TRBJ2-7	CASSVGTGDTYEQYF	TGTGCCAGCAGCGTCGGGACAGGGGACACCTACGAGCAGTACTTC
TRBV2	-	-	11	TRBJ2-1	CASSEQLEQFF	TGTGCCAGCAGTGAACAGCTTGAGCAGTTCTTC
TRBV5-4	-	-	13	TRBJ1-2	CASSASGALGYTF	TGTGCCAGCAGCGCTTCAGGGGCCCTAGGCTACACCTTC
TRBV24-1	TRBD1	-	14	TRBJ1-2	CATSPRTGGYGYTF	TGTGCCACCAGTCCACGGACAGGGGGGTATGGCTACACCTTC
TRBV6-5	-	-	14	TRBJ2-3	CASRTPLVADTQYF	TGTGCCAGCAGGACCCCCTTAGTAGCAGATACGCAGTATTTT
TRBV5-1	TRBD2	-	16	TRBJ2-1	CASSLGLAGEYNEQFF	TGCGCCAGCAGCTTAGGACTAGCGGGAGAGTACAATGAGCAGTTCTTC
TRBV18	-	-	15	TRBJ1-4	CASSPRVQLNEKLFF	TGTGCCAGCTCACCCCGGGTACAGCTTAATGAAAAACTGTTTTTT
TRBV24-1	-	-	13	TRBJ2-3	CATLDRNTDTQYF	TGTGCCACTCTAGACAGAAACACAGATACGCAGTATTTT
TRBV5-1	TRBD2	once	15	TRBJ2-2	CASSLRAGDTGELFF	TGCGCCAGCAGCTTGAGAGCGGGAGATACCGGGGAGCTGTTTTTT
TRBV6-5	-	-	14	TRBJ1-2	CASRREGGLGGYTF	TGTGCCAGCAGGAGGGAGGGAGGACTGGGTGGCTACACCTTC
TRBV11-3	TRBD1	-	15	TRBJ2-7	CASSLAGTGAYEQYF	TGTGCCAGCAGCTTGGCCGGGACAGGGGCTTACGAGCAGTACTTC
TRBV11-3	-	-	15	TRBJ2-1	CASSMGPGEDNEQFF	TGTGCCAGCAGCATGGGACCTGGAGAGGACAATGAGCAGTTCTTC
TRBV29-1	-	-	15	TRBJ2-3	CSVESLGADTDTQYF	TGCAGCGTTGAGTCGCTAGGGGCCGACACAGATACGCAGTATTTT
TRBV6-5	-	once	12	TRBJ2-1	CASRGLGNEQFF	TGTGCCAGCAGAGGGTTGGGCAATGAGCAGTTCTTC
TRBV5-1	TRBD2	-	17	TRBJ2-5	CASSLVRGGRGKETQYF	TGCGCCAGCAGCTTGGTTCGTGGCGGGAGGGGTAAAGAGACCCAGTACTTC
TRBV3-1/TRBV3-2	-	-	13	TRBJ2-1	CASSQLGYNEQFF	TGTGCCAGCAGCCAATTGGGATACAATGAGCAGTTCTTC
TRBV19	TRBD1	-	14	TRBJ1-2	CASSIAQGADGYTF	TGTGCCAGTAGTATAGCACAGGGGGCAGATGGCTACACCTTC
TRBV3-1/TRBV3-2	TRBD2	-	12	TRBJ2-1	CASSSPGGEQFF	TGTGCCAGCAGCTCGCCGGGGGGTGAGCAGTTCTTC
TRBV9	-	-	14	TRBJ2-1	CASSPRLPSNEQFF	TGTGCCAGCAGCCCCCGACTCCCGAGTAATGAGCAGTTCTTC
TRBV6-5	-	-	12	TRBJ2-5	CASAGFGETQYF	TGTGCCAGCGCTGGGTTCGGGGAGACCCAGTACTTC
TRBV14	-	-	14	TRBJ2-3	CASSQPGTRDTQYF	TGTGCCAGCAGCCAACCCGGCACACGGGATACGCAGTATTTT
TRBV3-1/TRBV3-2	-	once	14	TRBJ2-7	CASSQVPSGTEQYF	TGTGCCAGCAGCCAAGTCCCTTCAGGGACCGAGCAGTACTTC
TRBV7-6	TRBD2	-	18	TRBJ2-2	CASSSGLAGGPGTGELFF	TGTGCCAGCAGCTCCGGACTAGCGGGAGGGCCGGGCACCGGGGAGCTGTTTTTT
TRBV9	-	-	13	TRBJ2-7	CASSVAGSYEQYF	TGTGCCAGCAGCGTAGCAGGCTCTTACGAGCAGTACTTC
TRBV9	TRBD2	-	17	TRBJ2-7	CASSVGSTSGTSYEQYF	TGTGCCAGCAGCGTAGGCTCGACTAGCGGAACCTCCTACGAGCAGTACTTC
TRBV4-1	TRBD2	-	16	TRBJ2-2	CASSQDTSGNTGELFF	TGCGCCAGCAGCCAAGATACTAGCGGGAACACCGGGGAGCTGTTTTTT
TRBV4-1	-	-	13	TRBJ1-2	CASRQNSGYGYTF	TGCGCCAGCAGACAAAATTCCGGGTATGGCTACACCTTC
TRBV5-1	-	-	14	TRBJ1-4	CASSSLWTVGKLFF	TGCGCCAGCAGCTCGTTGTGGACCGTCGGAAAACTGTTTTTT
TRBV4-1	-	-	16	TRBJ2-2	CASSPGGQIRTGELFF	TGCGCCAGCAGTCCAGGAGGACAGATTCGCACCGGGGAGCTGTTTTTT
TRBV3-1/TRBV3-2	TRBD1	-	14	TRBJ2-4	CASSPPDRVNIQYF	TGTGCCAGCAGCCCGCCGGACAGGGTAAACATTCAGTACTTC
TRBV14	-	-	16	TRBJ2-7	CASSQDVARAPYEQYF	TGTGCCAGCAGCCAAGATGTTGCGCGAGCCCCTTACGAGCAGTACTTC
TRBV30	-	-	15	TRBJ2-1	CAWRGDRSSYNEQFF	TGTGCCTGGAGAGGGGACCGGAGCTCCTACAATGAGCAGTTCTTC
TRBV19	TRBD1	-	15	TRBJ1-5	CASSTPGQDSQPQHF	TGTGCCAGTAGTACCCCGGGACAGGACAGTCAGCCCCAGCATTTT
TRBV6-5	TRBD2	-	13	TRBJ2-7	CASTRLAGEVQYF	TGTGCCAGCACCAGACTAGCGGGAGAGGTGCAGTACTTC
TRBV30	-	-	16	TRBJ1-4	CAWSEGTYPTNEKLFF	TGTGCCTGGAGTGAAGGGACATACCCAACTAATGAAAAACTGTTTTTT
TRBV27	-	once	14	TRBJ1-2	CASRKQNQNYGYTF	TGTGCCAGCCGGAAACAGAACCAGAACTATGGCTACACCTTC
TRBV5-4	TRBD1	-	16	TRBJ2-4	CASSLGGQIAKNIQYF	TGTGCCAGCAGCTTGGGGGGACAGATAGCCAAAAACATTCAGTACTTC
TRBV6-5	TRBD2	-	14	TRBJ2-1	CASRTSGTHNEQFF	TGTGCCAGCAGGACTAGCGGGACCCACAATGAGCAGTTCTTC
TRBV20-1	-	-	15	TRBJ1-4	CSASQRVWDTEKLFF	TGCAGTGCTAGTCAACGGGTATGGGACACTGAAAAACTGTTTTTT
TRBV6-1	TRBD1	few	14	TRBJ2-3	CASSEGQGADTQYF	TGTGCCAGCAGTGAAGGACAGGGGGCAGATACGCAGTATTTT
TRBV6-6	TRBD1	-	16	TRBJ1-5	CASRARDRVPNQPQHF	TGTGCCAGCAGGGCCCGGGACAGGGTCCCCAATCAGCCCCAGCATTTT
TRBV6-2/TRBV6-3	TRBD1	-	16	TRBJ1-5	CASSRSTGVGNQPQHF	TGTGCCAGCAGTCGGTCGACAGGGGTTGGCAATCAGCCCCAGCATTTT
TRBV5-1	TRBD1	-	14	TRBJ2-7	CASSQDRGSYEQYF	TGCGCCAGCAGCCAGGACAGGGGTTCCTACGAGCAGTACTTC
TRBV28	TRBD1	-	12	TRBJ2-7	CASSRQGYEQYF	TGTGCCAGCAGTCGACAGGGGTACGAGCAGTACTTC
TRBV28	-	-	14	TRBJ2-7	CASSLVPSPLEQYF	TGTGCCAGCAGCCTAGTACCTAGCCCATTGGAGCAGTACTTC
TRBV27	TRBD1	once	14	TRBJ2-4	CASSQWTGSFVQYF	TGTGCCAGCAGTCAATGGACAGGATCCTTTGTTCAGTACTTC
TRBV5-4	-	-	14	TRBJ2-2	CASSGNRGTGELFF	TGTGCCAGCAGCGGAAACAGAGGCACCGGGGAGCTGTTTTTT
TRBV4-2	TRBD1	-	16	TRBJ1-5	CASSQVGTEPLRPQHF	TGTGCCAGCAGCCAAGTTGGGACAGAGCCTTTAAGGCCCCAGCATTTT
TRBV4-2	TRBD2	few	16	TRBJ2-1	CASSQDSGGSYNEQFF	TGTGCCAGCAGCCAAGATTCGGGAGGGAGCTACAATGAGCAGTTCTTC